The 14 T cell receptor beta chains below all came from one sample that was sequenced in a study of blood T cell repertoires in COVID-19. Profiling relied on immunoSEQ multiplex PCR, and the TCRdb table lists in-frame clones only, not all of them. This sample has under 450,000 clones, with 70% to 90% found just once. The sequencing sample was made of peripheral blood. The receptors were sampled from a woman aged 60 to 75 with COVID-19, enrolled during active disease.

The V and J genes are TRBV30 and TRBJ1-5; the D gene is possibly TRBD1 (5 bases). The germline V gene has CDR1 GTSNPN and CDR2 SVGIG (reference sequence). This CDR3 region has 14 residues. V was trimmed by 1 base and J by 0 bases, leaving 7 bases between them. CDR3 region: CAWSEGRSNQPQHF. CDR3 DNA sequence: TGTGCCTGGAGTGAGGGGCGTAGCAATCAGCCCCAGCATTTT.

This clone was detected a few times. The chain employs TRBV5-4 and TRBJ1-5; 7 bases line up with TRBD1. The CDR3 length is 15 residues. Germline lookup yields CDR1 SGHNT and CDR2 YYREEE (reference sequence). V lost 4 bases, J lost 0 bases, and 4 bases stayed unmatched. The CDR3 spells CASSLGTDSNQPQHF. The CDR3 bases are TGTGCCAGCAGCCTCGGGACAGATAGCAATCAGCCCCAGCATTTT.

This chain uses TRBV29-1 with TRBJ1-4; D is perhaps TRBD1 (6 bases). The CDR3 runs 15 residues. Germline V gene data show CDR1 as SQVTM and CDR2 as ANQGSEA. The germline V and J ends were trimmed by 4 bases and 8 bases, with 20 bases remaining between them. The CDR3 spells CSVGNRDTVAEKLFF. As DNA, the CDR3 is TGCAGCGTTGGAAATAGGGACACCGTGGCGGAAAAACTGTTTTTT.

This clone was observed a few times. The CDR3 sequence: CASSFGQGNYEQYF. The CDR3 nucleotides are TGTGCCAGCAGCTTCGGACAGGGAAACTACGAGCAGTACTTC. This chain joins TRBV5-5 and TRBJ2-7; 8 bases agree with TRBD1. CDR1 is SGHKS, CDR2 YYEKEE, per germline (reference sequence). The CDR3 loop spans 14 amino acids. V gave up 2 bases and J gave up 3 bases; unmatched junction bases: 4.

The chain combines TRBV11-3 with TRBJ2-5; 7 bases map to TRBD2. With 1 base clipped from V and 1 base from J, the junction kept 9 bases outside the gene matches. Germline V gene data show CDR1 as SGHNT and CDR2 as YENEEA. This CDR3 spans 17 amino acids. CDR3 region: CASSLVWGGRGQETQYF. DNA of the CDR3: TGTGCCAGCAGCTTAGTTTGGGGGGGTCGGGGCCAAGAGACCCAGTACTTC.

For the CDR3, the DNA is TGTGCCAGTAGTATTGGTAGGGGCTATAACTATGGCTACACCTTC. Protein sequence: CASSIGRGYNYGYTF. The chain employs TRBV19 and TRBJ1-2; perhaps TRBD1 as D (5 bases). The CDR3 has 15 residues. The germline V gene encodes CDR1 LNHDA and CDR2 SQIVND (reference sequence). V shed 3 bases and J shed 1 base, with 12 bases lying between them.

The rearrangement joins TRBV5-1 to TRBJ2-1; a weak D match, TRBD2 (5 bases). This CDR3 is built from 16 residues. V was shortened by 1 base and J by 1 base, with 12 bases between the two germline ends. Germline-derived CDR1 and CDR2 are SGHRS and YFSETQ. The CDR3 coding sequence is TGCGCCAGCAGCTTGAATCCGGGATGGTCCTACAATGAGCAGTTCTTC. This sequence encodes CASSLNPGWSYNEQFF.

The chain carries TRBV3-1 (or the pseudogene TRBV3-2) and TRBJ2-5, with 7 bases identical to TRBD2. CDR1 is LGHDT and CDR2 is YNNKEL in the germline V gene (reference sequence). V was pared by 6 bases and J by 2 bases, with 6 bases of the junction left unmatched. The CDR3 has 14 residues. The CDR3 sequence is CASRETSAQETQYF. CDR3 coding DNA: TGTGCCAGCAGGGAAACTAGCGCGCAAGAGACCCAGTACTTC.

CDR3: CASSPRGATSYNSPLHF. The DNA of the CDR3 is TGTGCCAGCAGCCCACGGGGTGCGACCTCCTATAATTCACCCCTCCACTTT. The V and J genes are TRBV11-2 and TRBJ1-6; D uncertain. The V end was cut by 5 bases, the J end by 0 bases, with 14 bases between. This CDR3 comprises 17 residues. Germline lookup yields CDR1 SGHAT and CDR2 FQNNGV. Together with reference TRBV11-2 and TRBJ1-6, the CDR3 gives the full variable domain: EAGVAQSPRYKIIEKRQSVAFWCNPISGHATLYWYQQILGQGPKLLIQFQNNGVVDDSQLPKDRFSAERLKGVDSTLKIQPAKLEDSAVYLCASSPRGATSYNSPLHFGNGTRLTVT.

For this clone: The same CDR3 also results from other DNA sequences found in this sample. The chain joins TRBV29-1 to TRBJ2-3; D call uncertain. The CDR3 sequence is 12 residues long. The V gene lost 7 bases and the J gene lost 0 bases, with 8 bases spanning the gap. Germline assignment: CDR1 SQVTM and CDR2 ANQGSEA. This CDR3 reads CSARGSTDTQYF. CDR3 coding DNA: TGCAGCGCCCGCGGCAGCACAGATACGCAGTATTTT.

The rearrangement joins TRBV7-2 to TRBJ2-7; D call uncertain. In germline, CDR1 is SGHTA, CDR2 FQGNSA. CDR3 size: 14 residues. Trimming cost V 2 bases and J 0 bases, with 8 bases left between them. CDR3 amino acids: CASSLMVSSYEQYF. For the CDR3, the DNA is TGTGCCAGCAGCTTAATGGTCAGCTCCTACGAGCAGTACTTC.

Written as DNA, the CDR3 is TGCGCCAGCAGCTTAAATTCTCTGGGGACAGGGTACAATGAGCAGTTCTTC. Translated, it gives CASSLNSLGTGYNEQFF. The chain joins TRBV5-1 to TRBJ2-1, with 9 bases identical to TRBD1. Germline CDR1 is SGHRS and CDR2 is YFSETQ. This CDR3 contains 17 residues. The ends lost 2 bases at V and 4 bases at J; junction bases unmatched: 10.

A single count supports this clone. This chain connects TRBV21-1 to TRBJ1-1. TRBV21-1 is shown as a pseudogene. This CDR3 is built from 13 residues. The CDR3 DNA reads TGTGCCAGCAGCAAAGAGAGGGACACTGAAGCTTTCTTT. Its protein product is CASSKERDTEAFF.

The chain combines TRBV7-9 with TRBJ1-2; tentatively, D is TRBD1 (6 bases). From germline, CDR1 is SEHNR and CDR2 FQNEAQ (reference sequence). The CDR3 extends over 13 amino acids. V was clipped by 2 bases and J by 7 bases, with 11 bases between them. The CDR3 DNA reads TGTGCCAGCAGCTTAAACAGGGAAGGTGGCTACACCTTC. It codes for CASSLNREGGYTF. Using reference TRBV7-9 and TRBJ1-2 for the parts outside the CDR3, the full variable domain is DTGVSQNPRHKITKRGQNVTFRCDPISEHNRLYWYRQTLGQGPEFLTYFQNEAQLEKSRLLSDRFSAERPKGSFSTLEIQRTEQGDSAMYLCASSLNREGGYTFGSGTRLTVV.